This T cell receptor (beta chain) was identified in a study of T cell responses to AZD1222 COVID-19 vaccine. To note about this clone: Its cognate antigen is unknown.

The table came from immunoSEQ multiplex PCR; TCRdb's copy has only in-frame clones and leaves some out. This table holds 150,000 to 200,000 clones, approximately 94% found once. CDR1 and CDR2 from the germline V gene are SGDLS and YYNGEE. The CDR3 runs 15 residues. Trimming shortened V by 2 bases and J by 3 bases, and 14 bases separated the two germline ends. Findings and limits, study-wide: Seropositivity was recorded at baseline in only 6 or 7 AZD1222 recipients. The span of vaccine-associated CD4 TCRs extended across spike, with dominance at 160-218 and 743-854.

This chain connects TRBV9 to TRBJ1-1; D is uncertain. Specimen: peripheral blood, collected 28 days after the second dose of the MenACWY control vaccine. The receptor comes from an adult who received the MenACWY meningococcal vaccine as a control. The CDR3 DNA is TGTGCCAGCAGCGTGGGAGGGCGGATGGACACTGAAGCTTTCTTT. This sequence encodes CASSVGGRMDTEAFF.